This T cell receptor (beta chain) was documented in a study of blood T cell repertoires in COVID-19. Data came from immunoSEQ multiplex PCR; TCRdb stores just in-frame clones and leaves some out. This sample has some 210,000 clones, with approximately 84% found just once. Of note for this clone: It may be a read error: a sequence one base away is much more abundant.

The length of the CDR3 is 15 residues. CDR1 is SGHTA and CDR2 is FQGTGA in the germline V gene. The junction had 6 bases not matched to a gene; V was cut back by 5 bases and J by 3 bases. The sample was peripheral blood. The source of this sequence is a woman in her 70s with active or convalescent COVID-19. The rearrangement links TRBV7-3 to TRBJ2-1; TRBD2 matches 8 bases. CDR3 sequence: CASSPLAGDYNEQFF. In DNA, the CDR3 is TGTGCCAGCAGCCCCCTAGCGGGCGACTACAATGAGCAGTTCTTC.